Listed below are T cell receptor beta chains from one sample, sequenced in a study of blood T cell repertoires in COVID-19. Profiling relied on immunoSEQ multiplex PCR, and the TCRdb table lists in-frame clones only, not all of them. Of under 90,000 clones listed, over 80% are singletons. Sample: peripheral blood. These receptors originate from an elderly woman with active or convalescent COVID-19. CDR3s include the opening cysteine and the closing phenylalanine or tryptophan.

v_call: TRBV7-8
cdr3_aa: CASSLVTLAGDYTGELFF

v_call: TRBV4-3
cdr3_aa: CASSQDQDSYEQYF

v_call: TRBV5-6
cdr3_aa: CASSHTQDRGRYGNQPQHF

v_call: TRBV13
cdr3_aa: CASSRGSGGNQPQHF

v_call: TRBV28
cdr3_aa: CASSLGQGGNQPQHF

v_call: TRBV7-3
cdr3_aa: CASSLTGGGRELFF

v_call: TRBV19
cdr3_aa: CASSIVFRASGANVLTF

v_call: TRBV7-2
cdr3_aa: CASSSVLLETFF

v_call: TRBV11-3
cdr3_aa: CASSLDFAGEAFF

v_call: TRBV25-1
cdr3_aa: CASSVVGAGELFF

v_call: TRBV5-8
cdr3_aa: CASSRGARTGELFF

v_call: TRBV5-1
cdr3_aa: CASSPGTDDATDTQYF

v_call: TRBV9
cdr3_aa: CASSVAGLASNEQFF

v_call: TRBV27
cdr3_aa: CASSRLAGVLAKNIQYF

v_call: TRBV4-2
cdr3_aa: CASSQDQGNTGELFF

v_call: TRBV20-1
cdr3_aa: CSASRPGVPDTQYF

v_call: TRBV27
cdr3_aa: CASTTSGMWTDTQYF

v_call: TRBV7-7
cdr3_aa: CASSWTFGETQYF